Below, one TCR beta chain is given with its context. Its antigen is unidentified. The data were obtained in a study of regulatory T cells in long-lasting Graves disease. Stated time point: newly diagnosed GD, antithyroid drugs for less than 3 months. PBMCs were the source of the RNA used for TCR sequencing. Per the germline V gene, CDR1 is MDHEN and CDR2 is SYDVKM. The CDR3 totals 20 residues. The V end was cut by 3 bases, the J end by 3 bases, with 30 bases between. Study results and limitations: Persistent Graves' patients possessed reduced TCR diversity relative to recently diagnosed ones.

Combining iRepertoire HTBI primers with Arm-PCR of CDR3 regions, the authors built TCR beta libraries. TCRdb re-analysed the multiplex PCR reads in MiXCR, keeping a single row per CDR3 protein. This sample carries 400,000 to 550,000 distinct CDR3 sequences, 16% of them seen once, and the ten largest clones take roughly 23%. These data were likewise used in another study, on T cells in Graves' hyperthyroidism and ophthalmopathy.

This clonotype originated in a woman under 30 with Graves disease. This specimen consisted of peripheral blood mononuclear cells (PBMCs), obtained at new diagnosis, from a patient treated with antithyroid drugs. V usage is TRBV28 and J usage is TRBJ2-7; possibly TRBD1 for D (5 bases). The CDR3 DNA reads TGTGCCAGCAGTTTGCAAATCCACAGGACCGCCGGGCTTATGGGCTACGAGCAGTACTTC. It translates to CASSLQIHRTAGLMGYEQYF. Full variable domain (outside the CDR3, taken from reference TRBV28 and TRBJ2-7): DVKVTQSSRYLVKRTGEKVFLECVQDMDHENMFWYRQDPGLGLRLIYFSYDVKMKEKGDIPEGYSVSREKKERFSLILESASTNQTSMYLCASSLQIHRTAGLMGYEQYFGPGTRLTVT.